The next 20 T cell receptor beta chains were all read from a single sample in a study of blood T cell repertoires in COVID-19. The repertoire was sequenced with immunoSEQ multiplex PCR; TCRdb's copy has only in-frame clones and lacks some. Of some 240,000 clones in the sample, about 86% are singletons; the top ten hold about 9.5%. Sequencing used peripheral blood. These receptors were collected from a woman older than 75 with acute or convalescent COVID-19.

The genes are TRBV7-9 and TRBJ1-6; 8 bases agree with TRBD1. V lost 5 bases to trimming and J lost 12 bases; unmatched junction nucleotides: 12. Germline CDR1 reads SEHNR; CDR2 reads FQNEAQ (reference sequence). This CDR3 spans 15 amino acids. The DNA for the CDR3 is TGTGCCAGCAGCCCAGAAGGGACAGGCCGTGAACCCCTCCACTTT. Translated, it gives CASSPEGTGREPLHF. The full variable domain, with the rest looked up from reference TRBV7-9 and TRBJ1-6, is DTGVSQNPRHKITKRGQNVTFRCDPISEHNRLYWYRQTLGQGPEFLTYFQNEAQLEKSRLLSDRFSAERPKGSFSTLEIQRTEQGDSAMYLCASSPEGTGREPLHFGNGTRLTVT.

CDR3 in DNA: TGTGCCAGCAGCCAAGACAGCGGGGGGGCCAGTGAGCAGTTCTTC. Translation: CASSQDSGGASEQFF. The chain couples TRBV3-1 (or the pseudogene TRBV3-2) to TRBJ2-1; 10 bases are a match to TRBD2. CDR3 length: 15 amino acids. With 0 bases clipped from V and 9 bases from J, the junction kept 5 bases outside the gene matches. CDR1 LGHDT and CDR2 YNNKEL come from the germline V gene (reference sequence).

V and J are TRBV18 and TRBJ1-6; D uncertain. V lost 3 bases, J lost 10 bases, and 19 bases lay in between. The germline CDR1 and CDR2 sequences are KGHSH and LQKENI. The CDR3 spans 16 residues. CDR3 loop: CASSPLADQQASPLHF. The CDR3 coding sequence is TGTGCCAGCTCACCGCTAGCGGACCAACAAGCCTCACCCCTCCACTTT. The variable domain in full, completed from reference TRBV18 and TRBJ1-6, reads NAGVMQNPRHLVRRRGQEARLRCSPMKGHSHVYWYRQLPEEGLKFMVYLQKENIIDESGMPKERFSAEFPKEGPSILRIQQVVRGDSAAYFCASSPLADQQASPLHFGNGTRLTVT.

The rearrangement links TRBV28 to TRBJ1-4, with 8 bases fitting TRBD1. The CDR3 is made up of 16 amino acids. Germline CDR1 reads MDHEN; CDR2 reads SYDVKM. V was pared by 5 bases and J by 4 bases, with 9 bases of the junction left unmatched. The CDR3 DNA follows: TGTGCCAGCAGTCCCGCAGGGGGCGGATTTAATGAAAAACTGTTTTTT. As protein: CASSPAGGGFNEKLFF.

The rearrangement links TRBV18 to TRBJ2-1; the D gene is possibly TRBD1 (6 bases). V dropped 2 bases and J dropped 9 bases, with 17 bases sitting between them. The germline CDR1 and CDR2 sequences are KGHSH and LQKENI. This CDR3 comprises 15 residues. The CDR3 region has the DNA TGTGCCAGCTCACCAGCTCGACAGGCTGTAGCTGAGCAGTTCTTC. Translating it yields CASSPARQAVAEQFF.

The chain recombines TRBV5-8 with TRBJ1-5; 9 bases agree with TRBD1. V was pared by 4 bases and J by 2 bases, with 1 base of the junction left unmatched. The CDR3 has 14 residues. Germline values: CDR1 SGHTS, CDR2 YDEGEE. The CDR3 reads CASSGDRGNQPQHF. The DNA for the CDR3 is TGTGCCAGCAGCGGGGACAGGGGCAATCAGCCCCAGCATTTT.

The chain is built from TRBV30 and TRBJ1-6; D is unclear. The CDR3 is 14 residues long. Germline CDR1 and CDR2: GTSNPN and SVGIG (reference sequence). V lost 0 bases and J lost 6, with 9 bases in between. CDR3 DNA: TGTGCCTGGAGTGTAGCAGGTTTTAATTCACCCCTCCACTTT. Its protein is CAWSVAGFNSPLHF.

V is TRBV19 and J is TRBJ2-3; possibly TRBD2 for D (6 bases). The V gene's germline CDR1 is LNHDA and CDR2 SQIVND (reference sequence). Between the trimmed V and J ends, which lost 4 bases and 2 bases, there was a span of 10 bases. This CDR3 has 14 residues. CDR3 in amino acids: CASSTGLFTDTQYF. CDR3 coding DNA: TGTGCCAGTAGTACCGGACTATTCACAGATACGCAGTATTTT.

The CDR3 DNA sequence: TGCGCCAGCAGCCCCTCGTGGGACACGGGGAACACTGAAGCTTTCTTT. As protein: CASSPSWDTGNTEAFF. This sequence joins TRBV5-1 and TRBJ1-1, with D perhaps TRBD1 (6 bases). CDR1 is SGHRS and CDR2 is YFSETQ in the germline V gene. The CDR3 extends over 16 amino acids. Trimming removed 4 bases at V and 1 base at J, with 17 bases between.

The chain uses TRBV3-1 (or the pseudogene TRBV3-2) and TRBJ2-2, with D possibly being TRBD2 (5 bases). V lost 4 bases, J lost 6 bases, and 18 bases lay in between. This CDR3 is 16 amino acids long. In germline, CDR1 is LGHDT, CDR2 YNNKEL (reference sequence). Here the CDR3 reads CASSRTSLESSGELFF. Written as DNA, the CDR3 is TGTGCCAGCAGCCGAACTAGTTTGGAGTCTTCCGGGGAGCTGTTTTTT.

The chain has TRBV2 and TRBJ1-1; maybe TRBD1 (6 bases). The CDR3 consists of 14 residues. Trimming shortened V by 6 bases and J by 2 bases, and 13 bases separated the two germline ends. CDR1 SNHLY and CDR2 FYNNEI come from the germline V gene. The chain's CDR3 is CASRHRVLNTEAFF. The CDR3 DNA reads as TGTGCCAGCAGGCACAGGGTCCTCAACACTGAAGCTTTCTTT.

V gene TRBV4-1 combines with J gene TRBJ2-2; TRBD2 matches at 14 bases. The CDR3 consists of 17 residues. Unmatched junction bases numbered 3, after V lost 3 bases and J lost 3 bases. Germline V gene data show CDR1 as MGHRA and CDR2 as YSYEKL. CDR3 protein: CASSQTSGGAHTGELFF. As DNA, the CDR3 is TGCGCCAGCAGCCAGACTAGCGGGGGGGCCCACACCGGGGAGCTGTTTTTT.

The chain links TRBV5-1 to TRBJ2-2, with 8 bases identical to TRBD1. Germline CDR1 is SGHRS and CDR2 is YFSETQ. The CDR3 extends over 15 amino acids. The V segment lost 0 bases and the J segment 5 bases; nucleotides outside the gene matches: 3. The CDR3 reads CASSLDDRGTGELFF. The DNA of the CDR3 is TGCGCCAGCAGCTTGGACGACAGGGGTACCGGGGAGCTGTTTTTT. Combining the CDR3 with reference TRBV5-1 and TRBJ2-2 gives the whole variable domain KAGVTQTPRYLIKTRGQQVTLSCSPISGHRSVSWYQQTPGQGLQFLFEYFSETQRNKGNFPGRFSGRQFSNSRSEMNVSTLELGDSALYLCASSLDDRGTGELFFGEGSRLTVL.

This sequence joins TRBV5-1 and TRBJ2-2, with D maybe TRBD2 (5 bases). Germline V gene lookup returns CDR1 SGHRS and CDR2 YFSETQ. Trimming cost V 0 bases and J 5 bases, with 8 bases left between them. The CDR3 loop spans 14 amino acids. CDR3 region: CASSLDRGTGELFF. CDR3 sequence (DNA): TGCGCCAGCAGCTTGGATCGAGGGACCGGGGAGCTGTTTTTT.

The chain employs TRBV7-3 and TRBJ2-3; 8 positions match TRBD2. V was pared by 0 bases and J by 2 bases, with 7 bases of the junction left unmatched. Germline V lookup: CDR1 SGHTA, CDR2 FQGTGA. This CDR3 is 17 amino acids long. DNA for the CDR3: TGTGCCAGCAGCTTAACCCCAAGACTAGCGAACACAGATACGCAGTATTTT. As protein: CASSLTPRLANTDTQYF.

The chain combines TRBV28 with TRBJ1-6; the D gene is possibly TRBD1 (5 bases). The CDR3 has 15 amino acids. The V gene lost 4 bases and the J gene lost 7 bases, with 14 bases spanning the gap. The germline gives CDR1 MDHEN, CDR2 SYDVKM. In DNA form, the CDR3 reads TGTGCCAGCAGTTCGGGGGACGGCGGGAATTCACCCCTCCACTTT. Its protein product is CASSSGDGGNSPLHF.

This clone has more than one count but fewer than ten. This chain uses TRBV2 with TRBJ2-2; 7 bases match TRBD1. CDR3 length: 17 amino acids. Trimming took 5 bases from V and 3 from J; bases not matched to a gene: 12. Germline V gene sequence: CDR1 SNHLY, CDR2 FYNNEI. CDR3 DNA sequence: TGTGCCAGCAGTAAGTTTGCAGGGGGAGTTGACACCGGGGAGCTGTTTTTT. Its translation: CASSKFAGGVDTGELFF.

V and J are TRBV5-1 and TRBJ2-3, with a tentative D call TRBD2 (6 bases). Germline V gene data show CDR1 as SGHRS and CDR2 as YFSETQ. The CDR3 is 16 residues long. Deletions cut 1 base from V and 2 bases from J, with 14 bases between. The CDR3 nucleotides read TGCGCCAGCAGCTTGAACCCGGGACTCAACACAGATACGCAGTATTTT. It is translated as CASSLNPGLNTDTQYF.

The chain recombines TRBV27 with TRBJ2-7, with 9 bases matching TRBD2. Trimming at V came to 5 bases and at J to 3 bases, leaving 8 bases not matched to a gene. Germline assignment: CDR1 MNHEY and CDR2 SMNVEV (reference sequence). CDR3 length: 15 residues. This CDR3 is CASSPSGAAFYEQYF. CDR3 coding DNA: TGTGCCAGCAGTCCTAGCGGGGCCGCCTTCTACGAGCAGTACTTC.

In DNA form, the CDR3 reads TGTGCCATCAGTGATAGGGACAGGGGGACAGACAATGAGCAGTTCTTC. It specifies CAISDRDRGTDNEQFF. The V gene is TRBV10-3, the J gene TRBJ2-1; 11 bases line up with TRBD1. Germline V CDR1 and CDR2: ENHRY, SYGVKD. This CDR3 is 16 amino acids long. Germline trimming cut 3 bases from V and 5 bases from J; bases unmatched to any gene: 6.